These 20 T cell receptor beta chains were sequenced from one sample in a study of blood T cell repertoires in COVID-19 (dated by TCRdb to 2018 to 2020). Libraries were made using the immunoSEQ multiplex PCR assay. TCRdb re-hosts the immuneACCESS table, in-frame sequences only. Its copies lack some clones; in the studies checked, an unresolved V gene accounts for under half of them, and the cause for the rest is not known. The sample profile shows about 100,000 clones; 85% of them were found once. In total, the top ten clones hold around 15% of the sample. Sample: peripheral blood. These receptors came from a man aged 50 to 59 with active or convalescent COVID-19.

V is TRBV6-6 and J is TRBJ2-1, with TRBD2 matching 7 bases. CDR3 size: 17 residues. Germline lookup yields CDR1 MNHNY and CDR2 SVGAGI (reference sequence). V was clipped by 5 bases and J by 0 bases; unmatched bases: 10. CDR3 in DNA: TGTGCCAGCAGTCTCCTTGGGGCGGGAGTCTCCTACAATGAGCAGTTCTTC. Its translation: CASSLLGAGVSYNEQFF.

The gene calls are TRBV7-2 and TRBJ2-3; 8 nucleotides line up with TRBD2. The CDR3 contains 15 residues. Germline V gene sequence: CDR1 SGHTA, CDR2 FQGNSA. V was pared by 1 base and J by 4 bases, with 4 bases of the junction left unmatched. CDR3 residues: CASSLVVAGSDTQYF. The CDR3 coding sequence is TGTGCCAGCAGCTTAGTAGTAGCGGGATCAGATACGCAGTATTTT.

This chain connects TRBV5-1 to TRBJ2-7, with 7 nucleotides matching TRBD1. V lost 3 bases to trimming and J lost 3 bases; unmatched junction nucleotides: 9. CDR1 is SGHRS, CDR2 YFSETQ, per germline. This CDR3 contains 15 residues. The CDR3 region is CASSYGTEPVYEQYF. The CDR3 bases are TGCGCCAGCAGCTACGGGACAGAGCCAGTCTACGAGCAGTACTTC. Filled out from reference TRBV5-1 and TRBJ2-7, the complete variable domain reads KAGVTQTPRYLIKTRGQQVTLSCSPISGHRSVSWYQQTPGQGLQFLFEYFSETQRNKGNFPGRFSGRQFSNSRSEMNVSTLELGDSALYLCASSYGTEPVYEQYFGPGTRLTVT.

The V and J genes are TRBV4-1 and TRBJ2-4; 8 bases line up with TRBD1. With V trimmed by 0 bases and J by 11 bases, 6 bases remained unmatched. The V gene's germline CDR1 is MGHRA and CDR2 YSYEKL. The CDR3 covers 14 residues. For the CDR3, the DNA is TGCGCCAGCAGCCAAGACCGGACAGGGTCCCTTCAGTACTTC. Its protein product is CASSQDRTGSLQYF.

J is TRBJ2-3 and V is TRBV19; the match to TRBD2 covers 9 bases. J was trimmed by 1 base and V by 4 bases; bases with no gene match: 3. The CDR3 has 15 residues. Germline CDR1 is LNHDA and CDR2 is SQIVND (reference sequence). For the CDR3, the DNA is TGTGCCAGTAGTAGGATAGCGGGAGGCACAGATACGCAGTATTTT. It yields the protein CASSRIAGGTDTQYF.

The genes are TRBV19 and TRBJ1-1, with 8 bases matching TRBD1. CDR1 is LNHDA, CDR2 SQIVND, per germline (reference sequence). V trimming: 8 bases; J trimming: 1 base; junction bases outside the gene matches: 3. This CDR3 spans 13 amino acids. CDR3 region: CASGGQANTEAFF. The CDR3 DNA reads as TGTGCCAGTGGGGGACAGGCGAACACTGAAGCTTTCTTT. The whole variable domain, filled in from reference TRBV19 and TRBJ1-1, reads DGGITQSPKYLFRKEGQNVTLSCEQNLNHDAMYWYRQDPGQGLRLIYYSQIVNDFQKGDIAEGYSVSREKKESFPLTVTSAQKNPTAFYLCASGGQANTEAFFGQGTRLTVV.

The rearrangement uses TRBV5-1 and TRBJ1-3; D gene uncertain. Trimming removed 4 bases from V and 0 bases from J, with 11 bases in between. This CDR3 is built from 15 residues. Germline V lookup: CDR1 SGHRS, CDR2 YFSETQ. The CDR3 DNA reads as TGCGCCAGCAGCCCCGACACCTTCTCTGGAAACACCATATATTTT. Translated, it gives CASSPDTFSGNTIYF. The entire variable domain, with the rest obtained from reference TRBV5-1 and TRBJ1-3, is as follows: KAGVTQTPRYLIKTRGQQVTLSCSPISGHRSVSWYQQTPGQGLQFLFEYFSETQRNKGNFPGRFSGRQFSNSRSEMNVSTLELGDSALYLCASSPDTFSGNTIYFGEGSWLTVV.

V is TRBV18 and J is TRBJ2-7; 9 nucleotides agree with TRBD1. The J segment lost 7 bases and the V segment lost 4 bases, leaving 5 bases of the junction unmatched. CDR1 and CDR2 (germline): KGHSH, LQKENI. This CDR3 has 13 residues. In DNA form, the CDR3 reads TGTGCCAGCTCACGATGGACAGGGGATGAGCAGTACTTC. Protein product: CASSRWTGDEQYF. The full variable domain, completed using reference TRBV18 and TRBJ2-7, is NAGVMQNPRHLVRRRGQEARLRCSPMKGHSHVYWYRQLPEEGLKFMVYLQKENIIDESGMPKERFSAEFPKEGPSILRIQQVVRGDSAAYFCASSRWTGDEQYFGPGTRLTVT.

J is TRBJ1-2 and V is TRBV9; D may be TRBD1 (6 bases). CDR1 and CDR2 from the germline V gene are SGDLS and YYNGEE. The CDR3 loop spans 14 amino acids. The ends were cut back, 0 bases at V and 4 bases at J, with 10 bases in the middle. The CDR3 spells CASSVDGGRYGYTF. In DNA form, the CDR3 reads TGTGCCAGCAGCGTAGATGGGGGCCGCTATGGCTACACCTTC.

J is TRBJ2-3 and V is TRBV9; D perhaps matches TRBD1 (6 bases). The CDR3 totals 15 residues. Per the germline V gene, CDR1 is SGDLS and CDR2 is YYNGEE. The V and J ends lost 4 bases and 1 base respectively, with 13 bases between them. The CDR3 protein is CASSLNRVGTDTQYF. The CDR3, as DNA: TGTGCCAGCAGCCTTAACAGGGTAGGCACAGATACGCAGTATTTT. Complete variable domain (other parts from reference TRBV9 and TRBJ2-3): DSGVTQTPKHLITATGQRVTLRCSPRSGDLSVYWYQQSLDQGLQFLIQYYNGEERAKGNILERFSAQQFPDLHSELNLSSLELGDSALYFCASSLNRVGTDTQYFGPGTRLTVL.

The J gene is TRBJ2-7, the V gene TRBV14, with TRBD2 as a possible D gene (6 bases). The V gene's germline CDR1 is SGHDN and CDR2 FVKESK. Trimming took 6 bases from V and 2 from J, leaving 11 bases between them. The CDR3 covers 13 residues. The CDR3 reads CASRLSGAYEQYF. CDR3 coding DNA: TGTGCCAGCAGGTTATCGGGAGCCTACGAGCAGTACTTC.

A single count supports this clone. The rearrangement uses TRBV19 and TRBJ2-1; 7 positions match TRBD1. Germline V CDR1 and CDR2: LNHDA, SQIVND (reference sequence). V lost 3 bases and J lost 8; bases outside the gene matches: 10. This CDR3 spans 15 amino acids. CDR3 protein: CASSIQARGTDEQFF. CDR3 coding DNA: TGTGCCAGTAGTATTCAGGCCAGGGGGACGGATGAGCAGTTCTTC.

This clone was detected ten times or more. The chain uses TRBV7-7 and TRBJ2-7; TRBD1 aligns across 7 bases. There are 12 residues in the CDR3. Germline loops: CDR1 SSHAT, CDR2 FNYEAQ (reference sequence). This CDR3 is CAVQGSGFEQYF. CDR3 bases: TGTGCTGTACAGGGGAGTGGATTCGAGCAGTACTTC.

The chain recombines TRBV9 with TRBJ2-6; D may be TRBD1 (5 bases). The V gene's germline CDR1 is SGDLS and CDR2 YYNGEE. V was pared by 4 bases and J by 2 bases, with 7 bases between. This CDR3 region has 14 residues. The CDR3 is CASSKGTGANVLTF. CDR3 DNA: TGTGCCAGCAGCAAGGGGACTGGGGCCAACGTCCTGACTTTC.

This chain links TRBV6-5 with TRBJ2-3; 7 nucleotides align to TRBD2. Germline-derived CDR1 and CDR2 are MNHEY and SVGAGI. Trimming removed 6 bases from V and 3 bases from J; junction bases left unmatched: 6. This CDR3 comprises 14 residues. CDR3 coding DNA: TGTGCCAGCAGCCCCGGACTAGGGACAGATACGCAGTATTTT. Protein product: CASSPGLGTDTQYF.

The V and J genes are TRBV5-1 and TRBJ1-2; the match to TRBD1 covers 8 bases. The CDR3 spans 12 residues. Germline CDR1 and CDR2: SGHRS and YFSETQ. V was clipped by 3 bases and J by 6 bases; unmatched bases: 1. The DNA for the CDR3 is TGCGCCAGCAGCTGGACAGGGAATGGCTACACCTTC. Translating it yields CASSWTGNGYTF. The full variable domain, with the rest looked up from reference TRBV5-1 and TRBJ1-2, is KAGVTQTPRYLIKTRGQQVTLSCSPISGHRSVSWYQQTPGQGLQFLFEYFSETQRNKGNFPGRFSGRQFSNSRSEMNVSTLELGDSALYLCASSWTGNGYTFGSGTRLTVV.

The chain combines TRBV5-1 with TRBJ1-1; D possibly corresponds to TRBD1 (6 bases). The germline V and J ends were trimmed by 2 bases and 3 bases, with 17 bases remaining between them. Germline-derived CDR1 and CDR2 are SGHRS and YFSETQ. This CDR3 is built from 16 residues. Here the CDR3 reads CASSLIPGVGYTEAFF. DNA of the CDR3: TGCGCCAGCAGCTTAATTCCAGGGGTCGGGTACACTGAAGCTTTCTTT.

The rearrangement joins TRBV15 to TRBJ1-5, with D perhaps matching TRBD1 (5 bases). The CDR3 contains 15 residues. V was clipped by 0 bases and J by 4 bases, with 10 bases between them. CDR1 and CDR2 from the germline V gene are LNHNV and YYDKDF (reference sequence). The CDR3 DNA reads as TGTGCCACCAGCAGAGACCCCGGGGGAAATCAGCCCCAGCATTTT. Translated: CATSRDPGGNQPQHF.

V gene TRBV5-1 combines with J gene TRBJ2-5; the D gene is possibly TRBD1 (6 bases). The CDR3 is made up of 15 amino acids. The germline CDR1 and CDR2 sequences are SGHRS and YFSETQ. The V and J ends lost 4 bases and 5 bases respectively, with 18 bases between them. Here the CDR3 reads CASSAATGPPETQYF. The CDR3 DNA sequence: TGCGCCAGCAGCGCGGCGACAGGCCCACCGGAGACCCAGTACTTC. The variable domain in full, with the rest retrieved from reference TRBV5-1 and TRBJ2-5, is KAGVTQTPRYLIKTRGQQVTLSCSPISGHRSVSWYQQTPGQGLQFLFEYFSETQRNKGNFPGRFSGRQFSNSRSEMNVSTLELGDSALYLCASSAATGPPETQYFGPGTRLLVL.

The CDR3 loop reads CASSTGQGPEKLFF. As DNA, the CDR3 is TGCGCCAGCAGCACCGGACAGGGACCCGAAAAACTGTTTTTT. The rearrangement joins TRBV5-1 to TRBJ1-4; the match to TRBD1 covers 8 bases. The junction had 7 bases not matched to a gene; V was cut back by 4 bases and J by 8 bases. Germline CDR1 is SGHRS and CDR2 is YFSETQ. The CDR3 has 14 residues.